The clone carrying this T cell receptor beta chain came up a few times. The antigen is not known. Germline-derived CDR1 and CDR2 are SGDLS and YYNGEE. V was shortened by 4 bases and J by 8 bases, with 13 bases between the two germline ends. The CDR3 has 13 residues. The entry originates in a study of identical twins. General study results and limits: The study drew conclusions from cross-sectional statistical analysis, not from following the same donors. Partial confounding of zero-insertion analyses by invariant MAIT and iNKT cells was possible. Models, which agreed with sharing between unrelated individuals, nonetheless underestimated the out-of-frame TCR alpha sharing seen in monozygotic twins.

TCRdb ran MiXCR on the 5' RACE reads and lists one entry per CDR3 protein. The sample records fewer than 250,000 distinct CDR3 sequences, 7.5% being singletons. These data are also associated with another study on yellow fever vaccine responses in identical twins.

This TCR was sampled from a woman between 18 and 30 years old in good health. V and J are TRBV9 and TRBJ2-1, with D perhaps TRBD1 or TRBD2 (6 bases each). The source material was CD8+ T cells sorted from blood. As DNA, the CDR3 is TGTGCCAGCAGCCGACGGGGGCGGGATGAGCAGTTCTTC. It specifies CASSRRGRDEQFF.